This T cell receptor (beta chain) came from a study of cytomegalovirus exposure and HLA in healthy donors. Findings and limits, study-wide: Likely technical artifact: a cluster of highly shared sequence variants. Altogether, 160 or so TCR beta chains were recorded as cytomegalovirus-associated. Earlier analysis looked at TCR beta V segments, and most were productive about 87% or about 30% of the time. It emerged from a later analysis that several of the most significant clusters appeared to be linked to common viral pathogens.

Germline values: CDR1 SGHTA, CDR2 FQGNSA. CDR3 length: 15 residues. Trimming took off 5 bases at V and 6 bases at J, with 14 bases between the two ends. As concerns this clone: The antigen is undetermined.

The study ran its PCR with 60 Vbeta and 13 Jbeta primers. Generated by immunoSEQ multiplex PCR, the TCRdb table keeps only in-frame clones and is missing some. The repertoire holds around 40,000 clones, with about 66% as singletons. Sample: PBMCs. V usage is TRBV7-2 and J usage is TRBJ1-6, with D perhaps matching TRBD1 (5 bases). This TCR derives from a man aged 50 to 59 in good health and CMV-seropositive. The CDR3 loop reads CASSRGTGGNSPLHF. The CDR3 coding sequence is TGTGCCAGCAGCCGCGGGACCGGTGGTAATTCACCCCTCCACTTT.